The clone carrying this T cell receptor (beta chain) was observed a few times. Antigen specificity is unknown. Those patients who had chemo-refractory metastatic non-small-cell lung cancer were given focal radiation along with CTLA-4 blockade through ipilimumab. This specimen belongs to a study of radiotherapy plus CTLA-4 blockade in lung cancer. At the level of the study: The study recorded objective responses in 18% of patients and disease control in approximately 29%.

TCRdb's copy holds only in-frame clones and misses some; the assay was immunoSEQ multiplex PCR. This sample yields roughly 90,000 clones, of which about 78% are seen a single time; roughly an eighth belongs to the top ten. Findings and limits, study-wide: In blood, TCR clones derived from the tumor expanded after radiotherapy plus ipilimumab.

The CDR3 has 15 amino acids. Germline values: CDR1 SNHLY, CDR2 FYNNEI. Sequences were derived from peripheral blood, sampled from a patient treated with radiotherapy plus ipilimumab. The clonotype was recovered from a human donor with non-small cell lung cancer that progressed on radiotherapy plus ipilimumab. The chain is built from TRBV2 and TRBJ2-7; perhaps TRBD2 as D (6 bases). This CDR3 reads CATTDGGNLGYEQYF. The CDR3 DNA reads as TGTGCGACGACGGACGGGGGAAACCTGGGGTACGAGCAGTACTTC.